This entry lists 8 T cell receptor beta chains sequenced from one sample in a study of CD8 T cells in Susac syndrome. Random hexamers were used to reverse transcribe roughly 0.45 to 1 ug of RNA. A single record per CDR3 protein comes from TCRdb applying MiXCR to the immunoSEQ multiplex PCR reads. This repertoire shows 200,000 to 250,000 distinct CDR3 sequences, 95% found once; its top ten account for 0.075% to 0.095%. The sample taken for sequencing was CD4+ T cells from PBMCs. These receptors were collected from a human donor with multiple sclerosis.

CDR3 bases: TGTGCCAGCAGCTCCGGTGGGACAAGTCATTCACCCCTCCACTTT. It encodes CASSSGGTSHSPLHF. The chain employs TRBV7-9 and TRBJ1-6, with a tentative D call TRBD1 (6 bases). CDR1 and CDR2 (germline): SEHNR, FQNEAQ (reference sequence). V was shortened by 4 bases and J by 8 bases, with 15 bases between the two germline ends. The CDR3 spans 15 residues.

The chain combines TRBV20-1 with TRBJ1-2; no clear D. V lost 3 bases and J 4 bases, leaving 12 bases between the germline ends. The CDR3 sequence is 13 residues long. CDR1 and CDR2 (germline): DFQATT, SNEGSKA (reference sequence). The CDR3, as DNA: TGCAGTGCTAGTCCCGGGGTGACCTATGGCTACACCTTC. Protein sequence: CSASPGVTYGYTF.

The V and J genes are TRBV3-1 and TRBJ2-6; D unresolved. The CDR3 spans 15 residues. V lost 4 bases and J 4 bases, leaving 11 bases between the germline ends. Germline-derived CDR1 and CDR2 are LGHDT and YNNKEL (reference sequence). The CDR3 region has the DNA TGTGCCAGCAGCCCTCCCAGTTCAGGGGCCAACGTCCTGACTTTC. It specifies CASSPPSSGANVLTF.

The sample holds one count of this clonotype. The chain has TRBV29-1 and TRBJ2-2; D is possibly TRBD2 (6 bases). The CDR3 has 14 residues. The germline V and J ends were trimmed by 4 bases and 1 base, with 10 bases remaining between them. The germline V gene encodes CDR1 SQVTM and CDR2 ANQGSEA. The CDR3 reads CSVGGGKNTGELFF. The CDR3 DNA is TGCAGCGTTGGTGGCGGGAAGAACACCGGGGAGCTGTTTTTT.

The V gene is TRBV4-1, the J gene TRBJ1-1; the match to TRBD1 covers 12 bases. The germline gives CDR1 MGHRA, CDR2 YSYEKL. This CDR3 spans 17 amino acids. Germline trimming cut 4 bases from V and 6 bases from J; bases unmatched to any gene: 12. The CDR3 nucleotides read TGCGCCAGCAGCCCAAGAGTAGGGACAGGGGGCGCAGCTGAAGCTTTCTTT. This encodes CASSPRVGTGGAAEAFF.

V usage is TRBV7-9 and J usage is TRBJ2-1; possible D gene TRBD2, 7 bases. Trimming stripped 5 bases from V and 14 bases from J, with 19 bases between. The CDR3 sequence is 13 residues long. In germline, CDR1 is SEHNR, CDR2 FQNEAQ (reference sequence). This CDR3 is CASSRGRLAAKFF. The CDR3 region has the DNA TGTGCCAGCAGCCGGGGGCGGCTAGCGGCGAAGTTCTTC.

The rearrangement uses TRBV7-2 and TRBJ2-7; a weak D match, TRBD2 (6 bases). The germline V and J ends were trimmed by 1 base and 2 bases, with 12 bases remaining between them. CDR3 length: 15 residues. Per the germline V gene, CDR1 is SGHTA and CDR2 is FQGNSA. CDR3 region: CASSLVRGTTYEQYF. The CDR3 DNA follows: TGTGCCAGCAGCTTAGTGCGCGGGACGACCTACGAGCAGTACTTC. Full variable domain (missing parts from reference TRBV7-2 and TRBJ2-7): GAGVSQSPSNKVTEKGKDVELRCDPISGHTALYWYRQSLGQGLEFLIYFQGNSAPDKSGLPSDRFSAERTGGSVSTLTIQRTQQEDSAVYLCASSLVRGTTYEQYFGPGTRLTVT.

V usage is TRBV20-1 and J usage is TRBJ2-3; 14 bases align to TRBD2. The ends lost 5 bases at V and 8 bases at J; junction bases unmatched: 12. CDR1 and CDR2 (germline): DFQATT, SNEGSKA (reference sequence). This CDR3 has 16 amino acids. The CDR3 region has the DNA TGCAGTGCTCCCGGGACTAGCGGGAGAGCAGGGGCTACGCAGTATTTT. Its translation is CSAPGTSGRAGATQYF.